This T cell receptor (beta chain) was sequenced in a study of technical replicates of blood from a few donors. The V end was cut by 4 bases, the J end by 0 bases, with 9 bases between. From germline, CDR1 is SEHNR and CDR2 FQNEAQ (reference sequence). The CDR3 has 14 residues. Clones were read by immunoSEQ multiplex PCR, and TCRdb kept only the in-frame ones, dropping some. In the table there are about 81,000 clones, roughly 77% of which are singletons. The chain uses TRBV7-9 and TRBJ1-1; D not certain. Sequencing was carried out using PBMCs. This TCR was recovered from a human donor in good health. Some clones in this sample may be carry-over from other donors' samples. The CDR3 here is CASSSGGMNTEAFF. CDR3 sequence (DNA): TGTGCCAGCAGCTCCGGAGGTATGAACACTGAAGCTTTCTTT.